The rows below give T cell receptor beta chains drawn from one sample of a study of B cell selection in AIRE deficiency. The table came from immunoSEQ multiplex PCR; TCRdb's copy has only in-frame clones and leaves some out. There are approximately 24,000 clones in the sample; roughly 90% occur only once, and about 1.1% lies in the top ten. Sequencing was carried out using CD4+CD25+ Tregs sorted from PBMCs. Receptors were obtained from a human donor in good health. Both conserved end residues are part of each CDR3. A D gene is named only where the DNA matches it firmly. Expanded clones get a size class; other rows say once, few or many, or leave the size out.

TRBV5-1	15	NA	once	TRBJ2-2	TGCGCCAGCAGCCCCCTCAGGGACTTTCCCGGGGAGCTGTTTTTT	CASSPLRDFPGELFF
TRBV5-5	13	NA	NA	TRBJ2-7	TGTGCCAGCAGTCGGAGGGGTTGGGACGAGCAGTACTTC	CASSRRGWDEQYF
TRBV10-3	13	TRBD1	NA	TRBJ1-6	TGTGCCATCAGGGGACAGGGAAATTCACCCCTCCACTTT	CAIRGQGNSPLHF
TRBV19	14	TRBD1	NA	TRBJ1-5	TGTGCCAGTAACCAACCACAGGGGGCGAGTCCCCAGCATTTT	CASNQPQGASPQHF
TRBV2	13	NA	NA	TRBJ2-3	TGTGCCAGCATAAAGGGTAGGGCAGATACGCAGTATTTT	CASIKGRADTQYF
TRBV5-1	14	NA	NA	TRBJ2-7	TGCGCCAGCAGCTTGGAGGAGTGGGTCTACGAGCAGTACTTC	CASSLEEWVYEQYF
TRBV29-1	13	NA	NA	TRBJ2-7	TGCAGCGTAATAGGGACACTAACCTACGAGCAGTACTTC	CSVIGTLTYEQYF
TRBV7-2	15	TRBD2	NA	TRBJ2-3	TGTGCCAGCAATTTTAGCGGGGGGGCAGCAGATACGCAGTATTTT	CASNFSGGAADTQYF
TRBV6-1	12	NA	NA	TRBJ2-7	TGTGCCAGCAGCGCAAACTCCTACGAGCAGTACTTC	CASSANSYEQYF
TRBV30	14	NA	NA	TRBJ1-4	TGTGCCTGGACCATCCGGGCAGGGTATGAAAAACTGTTTTTT	CAWTIRAGYEKLFF
TRBV7-2	15	NA	NA	TRBJ1-5	TGTGCCAGCAGCATCCAGAGTAGCGTGGATCAGCCCCAGCATTTT	CASSIQSSVDQPQHF
TRBV19	14	TRBD1	NA	TRBJ1-2	TGTGCCAGTAGCCTACAGGGGATTGGCTATGGCTACACCTTC	CASSLQGIGYGYTF
TRBV6-5	12	TRBD1	NA	TRBJ1-1	TGTGCCACCGGGACAGGGAGCACTGAAGCTTTCTTT	CATGTGSTEAFF
TRBV7-2	15	NA	NA	TRBJ1-5	TGTGCCAGCAGCCCCTTGCAGGGTGGGAATCAGCCCCAGCATTTT	CASSPLQGGNQPQHF
TRBV7-8	14	TRBD2	NA	TRBJ2-7	TGTGCCAGCGGCAATAGCGGGGCGTCCTACGAGCAGTACTTC	CASGNSGASYEQYF
TRBV20-1	11	NA	NA	TRBJ1-4	TGCAGTGCTTTCCGGAATGAAAAACTGTTTTTT	CSAFRNEKLFF
TRBV28	14	NA	NA	TRBJ2-5	TGTGCCAGCATCGGACTATACTCTTTTAAGACCCAGTACTTC	CASIGLYSFKTQYF
TRBV4-2	16	TRBD2	NA	TRBJ2-5	TGTGCCAGCAGCCAAGCCAGACTAGCGGGGTCAGAGACCCAGTACTTC	CASSQARLAGSETQYF
TRBV18	14	TRBD1	few	TRBJ1-6	TGTGCCAGCTCACCACAGGGGGCGACTTCACCCCTCCACTTT	CASSPQGATSPLHF
TRBV10-3	17	NA	NA	TRBJ1-2	TGTGCCATCAGTGAGTCGGCCCCGGGGCAGGGGAACTATGGCTACACCTTC	CAISESAPGQGNYGYTF
TRBV5-1	16	NA	NA	TRBJ2-3	TGCGCCAGCAGCCCCAACTCTCAGGGGCCCGCAGATACGCAGTATTTT	CASSPNSQGPADTQYF
TRBV5-1	15	TRBD1	NA	TRBJ1-1	TGCGCCAGCAGACCACCGGGACAGGGCGGCACTGAAGCTTTCTTT	CASRPPGQGGTEAFF
TRBV5-1	14	TRBD2	NA	TRBJ2-3	TGCGCCAGCGCCCCGGGGGGGGGCACAGATACGCAGTATTTT	CASAPGGGTDTQYF
TRBV27	15	TRBD2	NA	TRBJ2-7	TGTGCCAGCAGTTTATCCGGGCGGGGGGGCTACGAGCAGTACTTC	CASSLSGRGGYEQYF
TRBV7-8	14	NA	once	TRBJ2-7	TGTGCCAGCAGCTTATTTACTATAGGAGACGAGCAGTACTTC	CASSLFTIGDEQYF
TRBV18	14	TRBD1	NA	TRBJ1-5	TGTGCCAGCTCACCCGACAGGGTTGATCAGCCCCAGCATTTT	CASSPDRVDQPQHF
TRBV5-1	13	TRBD2	NA	TRBJ2-1	TGCGCCAGCAGCCCCGGACTAGCGATTTTTCGGTTCTTC	CASSPGLAIFRFF
TRBV25-1	12	NA	NA	TRBJ1-3	TGTGCCAGTCGGACGTCTGGAAACACCATATATTTT	CASRTSGNTIYF
TRBV4-1	16	TRBD1	NA	TRBJ1-6	TGCGCCAGCAGCCGAGGGACAGGGCTCGTTAATTCACCCCTCCACTTT	CASSRGTGLVNSPLHF
TRBV5-8	18	TRBD1	NA	TRBJ1-1	TGTGCCAGCAGCCGGCACCTTGGGCTAATCGACAGGGGCACTGAAGCTTTCTTT	CASSRHLGLIDRGTEAFF
TRBV5-1	17	TRBD1	NA	TRBJ1-4	TGCGCCAGCAGCTTGGAAGGCCAGGGGGCCGCTAATGAAAAACTGTTTTTT	CASSLEGQGAANEKLFF
TRBV7-8	15	NA	NA	TRBJ2-3	TGTGCCAGCAGCTTTTGGGGCCTGAGGACAGATACGCAGTATTTT	CASSFWGLRTDTQYF
TRBV5-1	15	TRBD1	NA	TRBJ1-4	TGCGCCAGCAGCTTGGCGGGACAGCCTAATGAAAAACTGTTTTTT	CASSLAGQPNEKLFF
TRBV7-8	14	NA	few	TRBJ2-1	TGTGCCAGCAGCTTAGCCCTTAAGGTCTATGAGCAGTTCTTC	CASSLALKVYEQFF
TRBV7-8	15	TRBD1	NA	TRBJ1-5	TGTGCCAGCAGCCCGTGGACAGGGCGCAATCAGCCCCAGCATTTT	CASSPWTGRNQPQHF
TRBV2	13	TRBD1	NA	TRBJ1-2	TGTGCCAGCAGTCCGGACAGGAACTATGGCTACACCTTC	CASSPDRNYGYTF
TRBV6-5	13	NA	NA	TRBJ1-2	TGTGCCAGCAGTTACCTGGGGGACTATGGCTACACCTTC	CASSYLGDYGYTF
TRBV5-5	14	TRBD2	NA	TRBJ2-7	TGTGCCAGCAGCTCCGGGACTAGCTTCTACGAGCAGTACTTC	CASSSGTSFYEQYF